This is a list of T cell receptor beta chains from one sample in a study of blood T cell repertoires in COVID-19. This table comes from immunoSEQ multiplex PCR, and its TCRdb copy is limited to in-frame clones, with some not included. The sample contains about 220,000 clones, 88% of which appear only once. The sequencing sample was made of PBMCs or T cells enriched from blood (not recorded which). These TCRs come from a woman aged 40 to 50 with acute COVID-19. Both conserved end residues are part of each CDR3. D genes are given only for firm matches. The size field is filled for only some rows; it gives once, few, many or a size class.

v_gene: TRBV3-1/TRBV3-2
j_gene: TRBJ2-2
d_gene: NA
abundance: NA
CDR3aa: CASSQRGGSGGELFF
CDR3nt: TGTGCCAGCAGCCAACGAGGGGGTAGTGGCGGGGAGCTGTTTTTT

v_gene: TRBV27
j_gene: TRBJ2-3
d_gene: TRBD1
abundance: NA
CDR3aa: CASSSPRGFGTDTQYF
CDR3nt: TGTGCCAGCAGTTCACCCAGGGGGTTTGGCACAGATACGCAGTATTTT

v_gene: TRBV5-1
j_gene: TRBJ2-5
d_gene: NA
abundance: NA
CDR3aa: CASSLGGTQYF
CDR3nt: TGCGCCAGCAGCTTAGGGGGGACCCAGTACTTC

v_gene: TRBV29-1
j_gene: TRBJ2-5
d_gene: NA
abundance: NA
CDR3aa: CSVGEASLGRETQYF
CDR3nt: TGCAGCGTTGGGGAGGCCTCCCTCGGGAGAGAGACCCAGTACTTC

v_gene: TRBV15
j_gene: TRBJ1-3
d_gene: NA
abundance: NA
CDR3aa: CATSRVRGFGNTIYF
CDR3nt: TGTGCCACCAGCAGAGTACGAGGGTTTGGAAACACCATATATTTT

v_gene: TRBV29-1
j_gene: TRBJ2-3
d_gene: TRBD2
abundance: few
CDR3aa: CSVGSSGRVLALADTQYF
CDR3nt: TGCAGCGTTGGGTCTAGCGGGAGGGTTTTGGCTCTGGCAGATACGCAGTATTTT

v_gene: TRBV7-2
j_gene: TRBJ2-3
d_gene: NA
abundance: NA
CDR3aa: CASSARGRGLITDTQYF
CDR3nt: TGTGCCAGCAGCGCCCGGGGGCGGGGGTTAATCACAGATACGCAGTATTTT

v_gene: TRBV4-2
j_gene: TRBJ2-5
d_gene: TRBD1
abundance: NA
CDR3aa: CASSQAPGQQETQYF
CDR3nt: TGTGCCAGCAGCCAAGCGCCGGGACAGCAAGAGACCCAGTACTTC

v_gene: TRBV5-4
j_gene: TRBJ1-1
d_gene: NA
abundance: NA
CDR3aa: CASSPGIMNTEAFF
CDR3nt: TGTGCCAGCAGCCCGGGAATCATGAACACTGAAGCTTTCTTT

v_gene: TRBV7-2
j_gene: TRBJ1-3
d_gene: TRBD1
abundance: few
CDR3aa: CASSKTGGNTIYF
CDR3nt: TGTGCCAGCAGCAAGACAGGGGGAAACACCATATATTTT

v_gene: TRBV21-1
j_gene: TRBJ2-3
d_gene: NA
abundance: NA
CDR3aa: CASSKVGVTSDPLTDTQYF
CDR3nt: TGTGCCAGCAGCAAAGTGGGAGTAACTAGCGACCCGCTAACAGATACGCAGTATTTT

v_gene: TRBV18
j_gene: TRBJ1-1
d_gene: NA
abundance: NA
CDR3aa: CASSPTGRFDTEAFF
CDR3nt: TGTGCCAGCTCACCAACAGGGCGTTTCGACACTGAAGCTTTCTTT

v_gene: TRBV15
j_gene: TRBJ2-5
d_gene: TRBD1
abundance: NA
CDR3aa: CATSSTGQGLTQYF
CDR3nt: TGTGCCACCAGCAGTACGGGACAGGGCTTGACCCAGTACTTC

v_gene: TRBV4-2
j_gene: TRBJ2-3
d_gene: TRBD2
abundance: NA
CDR3aa: CASSQTAGTSGAQDTQYF
CDR3nt: TGTGCCAGCAGCCAAACAGCCGGGACTAGCGGGGCACAAGATACGCAGTATTTT

v_gene: TRBV4-3
j_gene: TRBJ1-4
d_gene: NA
abundance: NA
CDR3aa: CASSQGQSTNEKLFF
CDR3nt: TGCGCCAGCAGCCAAGGGCAGTCAACTAATGAAAAACTGTTTTTT

v_gene: TRBV5-5
j_gene: TRBJ1-3
d_gene: NA
abundance: NA
CDR3aa: CASSFRRSSGNTIYF
CDR3nt: TGTGCCAGCAGCTTCAGACGGAGCTCTGGAAACACCATATATTTT

v_gene: TRBV7-8
j_gene: TRBJ2-5
d_gene: NA
abundance: NA
CDR3aa: CASSAGGWRKQETQYF
CDR3nt: TGTGCCAGCAGCGCCGGCGGGTGGCGGAAGCAAGAGACCCAGTACTTC

v_gene: TRBV10-3
j_gene: TRBJ1-2
d_gene: NA
abundance: NA
CDR3aa: CAISVDRFLYGYTF
CDR3nt: TGTGCCATCAGTGTCGACAGGTTCCTCTATGGCTACACCTTC

v_gene: TRBV3-1/TRBV3-2
j_gene: TRBJ2-5
d_gene: NA
abundance: few
CDR3aa: CASSQGRLGETQYF
CDR3nt: TGTGCCAGCAGCCAAGGCCGGCTAGGAGAGACCCAGTACTTC

v_gene: TRBV6-6
j_gene: TRBJ1-6
d_gene: NA
abundance: NA
CDR3aa: CASSSREGRSDSPLHF
CDR3nt: TGTGCCAGCAGTTCGCGGGAGGGACGTTCGGATTCACCCCTCCACTTT

v_gene: TRBV13
j_gene: TRBJ2-7
d_gene: TRBD2
abundance: NA
CDR3aa: CASSLGSGGADEQYF
CDR3nt: TGTGCCAGCAGCTTAGGCAGCGGGGGGGCAGATGAGCAGTACTTC

v_gene: TRBV7-8
j_gene: TRBJ2-3
d_gene: TRBD2
abundance: NA
CDR3aa: CASSPASRGAQYF
CDR3nt: TGTGCCAGCAGCCCCGCTAGCCGGGGGGCGCAGTATTTT

v_gene: TRBV30
j_gene: TRBJ1-2
d_gene: TRBD1
abundance: NA
CDR3aa: CVGTGNGYTF
CDR3nt: TGTGTCGGGACAGGGAATGGCTACACCTTC

v_gene: TRBV3-1/TRBV3-2
j_gene: TRBJ2-2
d_gene: TRBD1
abundance: NA
CDR3aa: CASSPGQGSKTGELFF
CDR3nt: TGTGCCAGCAGCCCAGGACAGGGAAGTAAGACCGGGGAGCTGTTTTTT

v_gene: TRBV19
j_gene: TRBJ1-2
d_gene: TRBD1
abundance: NA
CDR3aa: CASSIPGQGGIGYTF
CDR3nt: TGTGCCAGTAGTATCCCCGGACAGGGCGGTATTGGCTACACCTTC

v_gene: TRBV5-1
j_gene: TRBJ1-5
d_gene: NA
abundance: NA
CDR3aa: CASSLSTLGHSNQPQHF
CDR3nt: TGCGCCAGCAGCTTGAGTACCCTAGGCCATAGCAATCAGCCCCAGCATTTT

v_gene: TRBV5-1
j_gene: TRBJ1-5
d_gene: TRBD1
abundance: NA
CDR3aa: CASSFRTGFNQPQHF
CDR3nt: TGCGCCAGCAGCTTCAGGACAGGCTTCAATCAGCCCCAGCATTTT

v_gene: TRBV5-1
j_gene: TRBJ1-3
d_gene: TRBD1
abundance: NA
CDR3aa: CASSLGVLGQPAGNTIYF
CDR3nt: TGCGCCAGCAGCTTGGGAGTTTTGGGACAGCCGGCTGGAAACACCATATATTTT

v_gene: TRBV3-1/TRBV3-2
j_gene: TRBJ1-1
d_gene: NA
abundance: few
CDR3aa: CASSQDEGLGSDTEAFF
CDR3nt: TGTGCCAGCAGCCAAGATGAAGGGTTGGGGAGCGACACTGAAGCTTTCTTT

v_gene: TRBV6-2/TRBV6-3
j_gene: TRBJ2-1
d_gene: NA
abundance: NA
CDR3aa: CASSYLQALRVGEQFF
CDR3nt: TGTGCCAGCAGTTATTTACAGGCCCTCCGGGTGGGTGAGCAGTTCTTC

v_gene: TRBV2
j_gene: TRBJ1-5
d_gene: TRBD1
abundance: NA
CDR3aa: CASSGDRLWPQHF
CDR3nt: TGTGCCAGCAGTGGGGACAGGTTGTGGCCCCAGCATTTT

v_gene: TRBV7-2
j_gene: TRBJ1-2
d_gene: NA
abundance: once
CDR3aa: CASSLDPLVGRGYTF
CDR3nt: TGTGCCAGCAGCTTAGATCCCCTAGTCGGTCGGGGCTACACCTTC

v_gene: TRBV4-1
j_gene: TRBJ1-1
d_gene: NA
abundance: NA
CDR3aa: CASSPTNLLMNTEAFF
CDR3nt: TGCGCCAGCAGCCCGACTAACCTTTTAATGAACACTGAAGCTTTCTTT

v_gene: TRBV6-1
j_gene: TRBJ1-6
d_gene: NA
abundance: NA
CDR3aa: CASSDRVGSPLHF
CDR3nt: TGTGCCAGCAGTGACAGGGTTGGGTCACCCCTCCACTTT

v_gene: TRBV19
j_gene: TRBJ1-5
d_gene: TRBD1
abundance: NA
CDR3aa: CASSPGDRVGNQPQHF
CDR3nt: TGTGCCAGTAGTCCTGGGGACAGGGTGGGCAATCAGCCCCAGCATTTT

v_gene: TRBV5-1
j_gene: TRBJ2-2
d_gene: NA
abundance: NA
CDR3aa: CASSSTFPGELFF
CDR3nt: TGCGCCAGCAGCTCAACATTCCCCGGGGAGCTGTTTTTT

v_gene: TRBV3-1/TRBV3-2
j_gene: TRBJ1-2
d_gene: NA
abundance: NA
CDR3aa: CASSHGQGKFYGYTF
CDR3nt: TGTGCCAGCAGCCATGGACAAGGCAAATTCTATGGCTACACCTTC

v_gene: TRBV6-5
j_gene: TRBJ2-1
d_gene: TRBD2
abundance: once
CDR3aa: CAAQLAGGSREQFF
CDR3nt: TGTGCCGCCCAACTAGCGGGAGGATCACGTGAGCAGTTCTTC

v_gene: TRBV18
j_gene: TRBJ1-2
d_gene: NA
abundance: NA
CDR3aa: CASSSGAWTANYGYTF
CDR3nt: TGTGCCAGCTCAAGCGGGGCGTGGACCGCTAACTATGGCTACACCTTC

v_gene: TRBV7-8
j_gene: TRBJ2-7
d_gene: TRBD2
abundance: NA
CDR3aa: CASSPLAGLGEQYF
CDR3nt: TGTGCCAGCAGCCCCTTAGCGGGGCTAGGAGAGCAGTACTTC

v_gene: TRBV9
j_gene: TRBJ1-2
d_gene: NA
abundance: NA
CDR3aa: CASSVGRLSGGGYTF
CDR3nt: TGTGCCAGCAGCGTCGGGAGATTGAGTGGCGGAGGCTACACCTTC

v_gene: TRBV5-8
j_gene: TRBJ2-1
d_gene: TRBD1
abundance: NA
CDR3aa: CASRWGQGSKNYNEQFF
CDR3nt: TGTGCCAGCAGATGGGGACAGGGGTCAAAAAACTACAATGAGCAGTTCTTC

v_gene: TRBV27
j_gene: TRBJ2-3
d_gene: TRBD2
abundance: NA
CDR3aa: CASRLAGGPNTQYF
CDR3nt: TGTGCCAGCAGGCTAGCGGGAGGGCCGAATACGCAGTATTTT

v_gene: TRBV10-3
j_gene: TRBJ1-2
d_gene: NA
abundance: NA
CDR3aa: CAISRDTNYGYTF
CDR3nt: TGTGCCATCAGTAGGGACACAAACTATGGCTACACCTTC

v_gene: TRBV9
j_gene: TRBJ2-3
d_gene: TRBD2
abundance: NA
CDR3aa: CASSVAASGSLGNTQYF
CDR3nt: TGTGCCAGCAGCGTAGCGGCTAGCGGGAGTTTAGGAAATACGCAGTATTTT

v_gene: TRBV7-2
j_gene: TRBJ2-1
d_gene: NA
abundance: NA
CDR3aa: CASSLRTAYNEQFF
CDR3nt: TGTGCCAGCAGCTTGAGGACAGCTTACAATGAGCAGTTCTTC

v_gene: TRBV19
j_gene: TRBJ2-6
d_gene: NA
abundance: NA
CDR3aa: CASTQGASGANVLTF
CDR3nt: TGTGCCAGTACACAGGGAGCCTCTGGGGCCAACGTCCTGACTTTC

v_gene: TRBV27
j_gene: TRBJ2-1
d_gene: TRBD1
abundance: NA
CDR3aa: CASSHDTGGFYNEQFF
CDR3nt: TGTGCCAGCAGTCACGACACAGGGGGCTTCTACAATGAGCAGTTCTTC

v_gene: TRBV7-2
j_gene: TRBJ2-3
d_gene: NA
abundance: NA
CDR3aa: CASSLFRGSLTDTQYF
CDR3nt: TGTGCCAGCAGCTTATTTCGGGGTAGCCTCACAGATACGCAGTATTTT

v_gene: TRBV5-4
j_gene: TRBJ1-4
d_gene: NA
abundance: NA
CDR3aa: CASSPRGREEKLFF
CDR3nt: TGTGCCAGCAGCCCACGAGGTCGGGAGGAAAAACTGTTTTTT

v_gene: TRBV10-1
j_gene: TRBJ2-5
d_gene: NA
abundance: NA
CDR3aa: CASSRDIGETQYF
CDR3nt: TGCGCCAGCAGCAGGGATATTGGAGAGACCCAGTACTTC

v_gene: TRBV24-1
j_gene: TRBJ2-6
d_gene: TRBD1
abundance: NA
CDR3aa: CATQTGQGAPGANVLTF
CDR3nt: TGTGCCACCCAGACAGGACAGGGGGCGCCTGGGGCCAACGTCCTGACTTTC

v_gene: TRBV19
j_gene: TRBJ1-4
d_gene: NA
abundance: NA
CDR3aa: CASSISTGWEKLFF
CDR3nt: TGTGCCAGTAGTATCTCGACAGGCTGGGAAAAACTGTTTTTT

v_gene: TRBV7-2
j_gene: TRBJ1-4
d_gene: NA
abundance: NA
CDR3aa: CASSQNRGGGEKLFF
CDR3nt: TGTGCCAGCAGTCAGAATCGGGGGGGTGGAGAAAAACTGTTTTTT

v_gene: TRBV27
j_gene: TRBJ1-2
d_gene: NA
abundance: NA
CDR3aa: CASTRAGARNYGYTF
CDR3nt: TGTGCCAGCACCCGGGCAGGGGCGCGGAACTATGGCTACACCTTC

v_gene: TRBV10-2
j_gene: TRBJ1-6
d_gene: TRBD1
abundance: NA
CDR3aa: CASSETGGWSSPLHF
CDR3nt: TGCGCCAGCAGTGAGACAGGGGGCTGGAGTTCACCCCTCCACTTT

v_gene: TRBV5-6
j_gene: TRBJ1-1
d_gene: NA
abundance: NA
CDR3aa: CASRFQGGRTEAFF
CDR3nt: TGTGCCAGCAGGTTCCAGGGTGGTCGCACTGAAGCTTTCTTT